This T cell receptor beta chain was identified during a study of beta chain features in type 1 diabetes. Study-wide background: Summed over all samples, the examined sorted cells came to 85 million to 130 million. Broader study findings: The VDJ junctions of type 1 diabetes patients carried fewer insertions and more deletions. Patients with Type 1 diabetes showed moderately but significantly shorter TCRB CDR3s in all four CD4+ subsets.

Worth noting for this clone: The target antigen is unknown.

Expressed TCRB transcripts were sequenced, since all the RNA that had been isolated was reverse transcribed. TCRdb keeps only in-frame clones here, not all; method: immunoSEQ multiplex PCR. In the table there are approximately 170,000 clones, 7.8% of which are singletons. Heparinised blood was drawn once per donor, averaging around 120 mL. V was trimmed by 6 bases and J by 8 bases, leaving 10 bases between them. The CDR3 sequence is 11 residues long. Per the germline V gene, CDR1 is SGHAT and CDR2 is FQNNGV. V and J are TRBV11-2 and TRBJ1-1; D possibly corresponds to TRBD1 (5 bases). Sequencing was performed on central memory CD4+ T cells from blood. The clonotype was recovered from a woman aged 40 to 50 with type 1 diabetes. The CDR3 spells CASSYGGEAFF. In DNA form, the CDR3 reads TGTGCCAGCAGTTATGGGGGGGAAGCTTTCTTT.